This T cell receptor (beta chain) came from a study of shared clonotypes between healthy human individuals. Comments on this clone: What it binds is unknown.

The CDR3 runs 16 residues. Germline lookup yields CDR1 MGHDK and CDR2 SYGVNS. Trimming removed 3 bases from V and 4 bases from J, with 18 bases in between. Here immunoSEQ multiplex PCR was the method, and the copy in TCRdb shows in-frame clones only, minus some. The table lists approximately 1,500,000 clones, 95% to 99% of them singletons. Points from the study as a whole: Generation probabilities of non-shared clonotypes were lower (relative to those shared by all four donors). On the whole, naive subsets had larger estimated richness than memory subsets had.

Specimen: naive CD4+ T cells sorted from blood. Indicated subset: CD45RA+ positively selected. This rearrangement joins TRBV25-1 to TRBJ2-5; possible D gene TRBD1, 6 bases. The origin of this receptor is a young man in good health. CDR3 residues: CASSDSFRQGRETQYF. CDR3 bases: TGTGCCAGCAGTGATAGTTTTCGGCAGGGGAGAGAGACCCAGTACTTC.